This paragraph covers one TCR beta chain sequence. The antigen is undetermined. This sample was included in a study of T cells after yellow fever vaccination. TCRdb ran MiXCR on the 5' RACE reads and lists one entry per CDR3 protein. This sample has some 300,000 distinct CDR3 sequences; 7.5% to 9.5% occur once, and the top ten carry 3% to 4%. J lost 7 bases, V lost 11 bases, and 12 bases had no gene match. The germline CDR1 and CDR2 sequences are WNHNN and SYGVQD (reference sequence). This CDR3 is built from 14 residues. The study, taken as a whole, reports: Peak timing came faster in the weaker secondary response, day 5 versus 15. Although most clonotypes did not, a small share appeared in both CD4 and CD8 compartments. In post-booster samples, most primary-vaccination clones reappeared (just under 98% CD4, 88% CD8).

The sequence came from a man between 18 and 29 years old who received the YFV17D yellow fever vaccine. Sequencing was performed on CD4+ T cells sorted from PBMCs, taken 5 days after the yellow fever booster vaccination. The rearrangement uses TRBV10-1 and TRBJ1-2; 11 bases are a match to TRBD1. The CDR3 DNA reads as TGCGCCGGAAAACACGGACAGGGGGCGAGTGGCTACACCTTC. Translating it yields CAGKHGQGASGYTF.